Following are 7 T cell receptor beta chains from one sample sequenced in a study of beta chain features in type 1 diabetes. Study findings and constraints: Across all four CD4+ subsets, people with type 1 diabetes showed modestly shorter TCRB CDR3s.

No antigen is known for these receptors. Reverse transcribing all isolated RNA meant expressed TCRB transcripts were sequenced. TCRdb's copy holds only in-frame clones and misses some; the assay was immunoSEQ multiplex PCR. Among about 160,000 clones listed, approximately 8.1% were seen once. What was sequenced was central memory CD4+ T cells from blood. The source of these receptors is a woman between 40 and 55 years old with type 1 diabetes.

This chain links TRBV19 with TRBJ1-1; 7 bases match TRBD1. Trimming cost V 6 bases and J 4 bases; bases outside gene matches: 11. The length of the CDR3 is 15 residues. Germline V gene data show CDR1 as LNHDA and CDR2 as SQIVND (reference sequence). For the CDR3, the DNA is TGTGCCAGTAGCACAGCCGGACAGGCGAGCACTGAAGCTTTCTTT. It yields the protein CASSTAGQASTEAFF.

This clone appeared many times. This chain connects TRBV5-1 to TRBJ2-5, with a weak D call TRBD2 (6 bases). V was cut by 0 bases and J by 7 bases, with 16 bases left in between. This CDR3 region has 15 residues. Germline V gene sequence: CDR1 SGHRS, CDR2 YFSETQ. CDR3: CASSLEPGDPGTQYF. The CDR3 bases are TGCGCCAGCAGCTTGGAACCGGGGGACCCGGGGACCCAGTACTTC.

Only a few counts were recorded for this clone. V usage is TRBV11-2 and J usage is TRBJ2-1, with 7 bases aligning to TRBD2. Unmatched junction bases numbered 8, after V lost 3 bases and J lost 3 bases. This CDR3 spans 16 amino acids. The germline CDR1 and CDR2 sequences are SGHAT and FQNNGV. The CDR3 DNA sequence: TGTGCCAGCAGCTTCTCTAGCGGAGAAGACTACAATGAGCAGTTCTTC. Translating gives CASSFSSGEDYNEQFF.

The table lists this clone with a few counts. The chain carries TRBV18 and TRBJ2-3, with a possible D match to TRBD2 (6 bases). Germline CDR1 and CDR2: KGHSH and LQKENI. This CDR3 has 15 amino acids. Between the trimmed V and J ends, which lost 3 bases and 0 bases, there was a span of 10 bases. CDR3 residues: CASSPAAGSTDTQYF. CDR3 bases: TGTGCCAGCTCACCGGCTGCGGGAAGCACAGATACGCAGTATTTT.

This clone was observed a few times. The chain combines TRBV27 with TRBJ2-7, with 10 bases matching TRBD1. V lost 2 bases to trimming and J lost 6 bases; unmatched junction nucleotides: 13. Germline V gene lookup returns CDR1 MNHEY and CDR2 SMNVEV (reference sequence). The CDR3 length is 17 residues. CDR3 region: CASSLRRPRQGAGEQYF. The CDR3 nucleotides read TGTGCCAGCAGTTTAAGGCGCCCTAGACAGGGGGCTGGCGAGCAGTACTTC.

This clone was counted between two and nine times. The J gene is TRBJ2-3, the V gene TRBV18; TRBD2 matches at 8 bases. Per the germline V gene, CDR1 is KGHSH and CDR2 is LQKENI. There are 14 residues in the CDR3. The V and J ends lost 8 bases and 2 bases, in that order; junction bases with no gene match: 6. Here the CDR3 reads CASTGLVSTDTQYF. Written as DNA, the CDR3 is TGTGCCAGCACGGGACTAGTCTCCACAGATACGCAGTATTTT. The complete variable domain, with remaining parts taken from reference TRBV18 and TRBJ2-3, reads NAGVMQNPRHLVRRRGQEARLRCSPMKGHSHVYWYRQLPEEGLKFMVYLQKENIIDESGMPKERFSAEFPKEGPSILRIQQVVRGDSAAYFCASTGLVSTDTQYFGPGTRLTVL.

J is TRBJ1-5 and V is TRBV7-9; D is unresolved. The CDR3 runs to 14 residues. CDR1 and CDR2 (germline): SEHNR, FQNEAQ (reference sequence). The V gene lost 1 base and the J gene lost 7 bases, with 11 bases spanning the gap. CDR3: CASSLEGSKQPQHF. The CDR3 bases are TGTGCCAGCAGCTTAGAAGGGAGTAAACAGCCCCAGCATTTT.